This note documents a single TCR beta chain sequence. Its antigen remains unidentified. V shed 6 bases and J 2 bases; nucleotides not matched to a gene: 5. CDR1 and CDR2 (germline): SGHKS, YYEKEE (reference sequence). CDR3 length equals 14 residues. Every single patient, without exception, relapsed after autologous stem cell transplantation, and brentuximab vedotin exposure varied. The best responses consisted of complete response, partial response or progressive disease. Sequencing used immunoSEQ multiplex PCR; TCRdb keeps in-frame clones, though not all of them. The sample contains 55,000 to 75,000 clones, 60% to 80% of which appear only once. The data originate from a study of PD-1 blockade in classical Hodgkin lymphoma. Study outcomes and limitations: TCR diversity rose significantly by C4D1 in CD4+ but not CD8+ cells. Newly diagnosed and completely responding patients shared comparable baseline diversity.

The V gene is TRBV5-5, the J gene TRBJ1-2; 9 bases are a match to TRBD1. The clonotype comes from a human donor with classical Hodgkin lymphoma. The sequencing used peripheral blood mononuclear cells (PBMCs), collected before the second cycle of nivolumab. CDR3 sequence: CASTPDRGNYGYTF. The CDR3 DNA reads TGTGCCAGCACCCCTGACAGGGGGAACTATGGCTACACCTTC.